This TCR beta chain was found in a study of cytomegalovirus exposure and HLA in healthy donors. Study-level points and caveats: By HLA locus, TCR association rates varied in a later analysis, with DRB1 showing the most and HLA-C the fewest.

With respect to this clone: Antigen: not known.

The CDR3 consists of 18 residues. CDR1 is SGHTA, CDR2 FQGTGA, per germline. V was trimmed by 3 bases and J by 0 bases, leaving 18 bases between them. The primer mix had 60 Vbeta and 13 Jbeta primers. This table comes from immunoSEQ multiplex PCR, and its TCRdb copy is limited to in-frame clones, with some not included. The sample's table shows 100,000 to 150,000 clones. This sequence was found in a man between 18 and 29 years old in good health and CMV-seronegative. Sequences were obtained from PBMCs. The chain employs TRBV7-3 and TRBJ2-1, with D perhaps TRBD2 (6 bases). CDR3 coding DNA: TGTGCCAGCAGCTTCGAGACGGGCGGGATGAGCTCCTACAATGAGCAGTTCTTC. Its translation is CASSFETGGMSSYNEQFF.